The 31 T cell receptor beta chains listed next were all sequenced from one sample in a study of blood T cell repertoires in COVID-19. The repertoire was sequenced with immunoSEQ multiplex PCR; TCRdb's copy has only in-frame clones and lacks some. The sample has around 95,000 clones; about 80% are singletons. The sample consisted of peripheral blood. Receptor source: a woman between 70 and 85 years old with acute or convalescent COVID-19.

This clone was seen a single time. The rearrangement links TRBV5-6 to TRBJ2-7, with D possibly being TRBD1 (5 bases). The V end was cut by 4 bases, the J end by 6 bases, with 8 bases between. The CDR3 is made up of 11 amino acids. CDR1 and CDR2 from the germline V gene are SGHDT and YYEEEE. The CDR3 reads CASSRTSEQYF. Written as DNA, the CDR3 is TGTGCCAGCAGCCGGACATCCGAGCAGTACTTC.

V is TRBV6-4 and J is TRBJ2-3, with TRBD1 identical over 9 bases. J lost 6 bases, V lost 5 bases, and 6 bases had no gene match. The CDR3 contains 14 residues. Germline assignment: CDR1 MRHNA and CDR2 SNTAGT. The CDR3 is CASSRSGTGDTQYF. The CDR3 coding sequence is TGTGCCAGCAGTAGATCGGGGACAGGGGATACGCAGTATTTT.

This chain joins TRBV7-3 and TRBJ2-1; D possibly corresponds to TRBD2 (7 bases). V was pared by 4 bases and J by 2 bases, with 12 bases between. The V gene's germline CDR1 is SGHTA and CDR2 FQGTGA. This CDR3 has 15 residues. The CDR3 reads CASSWGGGPYNEQFF. For the CDR3, the DNA is TGTGCCAGCAGCTGGGGGGGCGGACCCTACAATGAGCAGTTCTTC. Filled out from reference TRBV7-3 and TRBJ2-1, the complete variable domain reads GAGVSQTPSNKVTEKGKYVELRCDPISGHTALYWYRQSLGQGPEFLIYFQGTGAADDSGLPNDRFFAVRPEGSVSTLKIQRTERGDSAVYLCASSWGGGPYNEQFFGPGTRLTVL.

The chain links TRBV4-1 to TRBJ1-4; 9 bases agree with TRBD1. Germline values: CDR1 MGHRA, CDR2 YSYEKL. V lost 0 bases to trimming and J lost 8 bases; unmatched junction nucleotides: 10. The CDR3 loop spans 17 amino acids. The CDR3 DNA is TGCGCCAGCAGCCAAGAGATGAACAGGGGGCAAAAGGAAAAACTGTTTTTT. Translating it yields CASSQEMNRGQKEKLFF.

This clone appeared a few times. This rearrangement joins TRBV4-2 to TRBJ1-5, with no clear D. CDR3 length equals 14 residues. Per germline, CDR1 LGHNA and CDR2 YNFKEQ. Deletions cut 0 bases from V and 1 base from J, with 4 bases between. This chain's CDR3 is CASSQEGSNQPQHF. CDR3 DNA sequence: TGTGCCAGCAGCCAAGAGGGCAGCAATCAGCCCCAGCATTTT.

The rearrangement uses TRBV5-1 and TRBJ1-1, with D uncertain. Germline-derived CDR1 and CDR2 are SGHRS and YFSETQ. The CDR3 loop spans 15 amino acids. Trimming stripped 2 bases from V and 4 bases from J, with 15 bases between. CDR3 DNA: TGCGCCAGCAGCTTACTAAATGACGTGGGCACTGAAGCTTTCTTT. Translating it yields CASSLLNDVGTEAFF.

This clone was seen at least ten times. The chain carries TRBV2 and TRBJ1-4; D perhaps matches TRBD1 (6 bases). The CDR3 is made up of 14 amino acids. The germline V gene has CDR1 SNHLY and CDR2 FYNNEI. Trimming pared 6 bases from V and 8 bases from J, leaving 16 bases between. The CDR3 nucleotides read TGTGCCAGCAGAAACAGGGTGGGTCGCGAAAAACTGTTTTTT. It yields the protein CASRNRVGREKLFF.

The CDR3 here is CASSPGQTGEDGYTF. DNA of the CDR3: TGTGCCAGTAGTCCCGGTCAGACAGGGGAGGATGGCTACACCTTC. The chain is built from TRBV19 and TRBJ1-2, with 8 positions matching TRBD1. Germline CDR1 reads LNHDA; CDR2 reads SQIVND (reference sequence). The CDR3 runs 15 residues. Trimming removed 5 bases from V and 6 bases from J; junction bases left unmatched: 11.

The chain is built from TRBV28 and TRBJ1-2; 10 bases match TRBD1. V trimming: 2 bases; J trimming: 1 base; junction bases outside the gene matches: 4. The germline V gene has CDR1 MDHEN and CDR2 SYDVKM. The CDR3 has 16 amino acids. CDR3 in amino acids: CASSLAGTGVNYGYTF. The CDR3 region has the DNA TGTGCCAGCAGTTTAGCCGGGACAGGGGTTAACTATGGCTACACCTTC.

The V and J genes are TRBV13 and TRBJ2-1; D call uncertain. Germline CDR1 reads PRHDT; CDR2 reads FYEKMQ (reference sequence). The CDR3 consists of 13 residues. The V end was cut by 8 bases, the J end by 8 bases, with 16 bases between. For the CDR3, the DNA is TGTGCCAGCTTCTTGGCCCCCGGAGATGAGCAGTTCTTC. Translating it yields CASFLAPGDEQFF.

This chain connects TRBV19 to TRBJ2-7; 8 nucleotides line up with TRBD2. CDR3 length: 15 amino acids. Per the germline V gene, CDR1 is LNHDA and CDR2 is SQIVND (reference sequence). Germline trimming cut 6 bases from V and 2 bases from J; bases unmatched to any gene: 9. The CDR3 region is CASRPEAGAPYEQYF. CDR3 nucleotides: TGTGCCAGTAGACCCGAAGCGGGGGCCCCCTACGAGCAGTACTTC. The variable domain in full, completed from reference TRBV19 and TRBJ2-7, reads DGGITQSPKYLFRKEGQNVTLSCEQNLNHDAMYWYRQDPGQGLRLIYYSQIVNDFQKGDIAEGYSVSREKKESFPLTVTSAQKNPTAFYLCASRPEAGAPYEQYFGPGTRLTVT.

The genes are TRBV6-5 and TRBJ1-4, with D maybe TRBD1 (5 bases). Germline loops: CDR1 MNHEY, CDR2 SVGAGI. V dropped 4 bases and J dropped 3 bases, with 15 bases sitting between them. The CDR3 covers 16 residues. CDR3 DNA: TGTGCCAGCAGTTTTTCCGCGGCGGGGGCTAATGAAAAACTGTTTTTT. It encodes CASSFSAAGANEKLFF.

This chain connects TRBV5-1 to TRBJ2-1, with 7 nucleotides matching TRBD1. Trimming cost V 5 bases and J 6 bases; bases outside gene matches: 8. CDR1 and CDR2 (germline): SGHRS, YFSETQ. This CDR3 is built from 14 residues. The CDR3 region is CASSGTDPFNEQFF. The CDR3 DNA follows: TGCGCCAGCAGTGGGACAGATCCTTTCAATGAGCAGTTCTTC.

V gene TRBV7-9 combines with J gene TRBJ2-1; the match to TRBD2 covers 10 bases. From germline, CDR1 is SEHNR and CDR2 FQNEAQ (reference sequence). CDR3 length: 14 residues. The junction had 2 bases not matched to a gene; V was cut back by 5 bases and J by 4 bases. The CDR3 loop reads CASSRTSGYNEQFF. The CDR3 DNA is TGTGCCAGCAGCAGGACTAGCGGTTACAATGAGCAGTTCTTC.

The V call is TRBV5-4, the J call TRBJ2-1; D is uncertain. Germline V CDR1 and CDR2: SGHNT, YYREEE (reference sequence). Between the trimmed V and J ends, which lost 4 bases and 7 bases, there was a span of 12 bases. The CDR3 consists of 13 residues. The CDR3 sequence: CASSPPTENEQFF. Written as DNA, the CDR3 is TGTGCCAGCAGCCCCCCGACTGAGAATGAGCAGTTCTTC.

The chain recombines TRBV2 with TRBJ1-2, with 7 bases lining up with TRBD1. Germline loops: CDR1 SNHLY, CDR2 FYNNEI. The CDR3 is made up of 16 amino acids. After removal of 3 bases from V and 5 bases from J, the junction contained 12 bases not matched to a gene. The CDR3 DNA is TGTGCCAGCAGTGATTATCGTTTGACAGGGACTTATGGCTACACCTTC. Translated: CASSDYRLTGTYGYTF.

The chain combines TRBV5-6 with TRBJ1-6; D is perhaps TRBD1 (5 bases). Looked up from germline, CDR1 is SGHDT and CDR2 is YYEEEE. Trimming cost V 4 bases and J 8 bases, with 10 bases left between them. The CDR3 loop spans 13 amino acids. This CDR3 is CASSTGGDSPLHF. CDR3 in DNA: TGTGCCAGCAGCACCGGGGGGGATTCACCCCTCCACTTT. The full variable domain, completed using reference TRBV5-6 and TRBJ1-6, is DAGVTQSPTHLIKTRGQQVTLRCSPKSGHDTVSWYQQALGQGPQFIFQYYEEEERQRGNFPDRFSGHQFPNYSSELNVNALLLGDSALYLCASSTGGDSPLHFGNGTRLTVT.

A remark on this clone: Within the sample, other DNA sequences also encode this same CDR3. The V and J genes are TRBV5-1 and TRBJ1-1; maybe TRBD1 (6 bases). CDR1 SGHRS and CDR2 YFSETQ come from the germline V gene. This CDR3 contains 14 residues. V was cut by 3 bases and J by 0 bases, with 9 bases left in between. CDR3 in amino acids: CASSWTALNTEAFF. The DNA of the CDR3 is TGCGCCAGCAGCTGGACAGCGCTGAACACTGAAGCTTTCTTT. Variable domain in full (rest from reference TRBV5-1 and TRBJ1-1): KAGVTQTPRYLIKTRGQQVTLSCSPISGHRSVSWYQQTPGQGLQFLFEYFSETQRNKGNFPGRFSGRQFSNSRSEMNVSTLELGDSALYLCASSWTALNTEAFFGQGTRLTVV.

Only a few counts were recorded for this clone. This chain uses TRBV25-1 with TRBJ1-4, with D unclear. CDR1 MGHDK and CDR2 SYGVNS come from the germline V gene. Trimming cost V 10 bases and J 0 bases, with 15 bases left between them. This CDR3 is 15 amino acids long. In DNA, the CDR3 is TGTGCCATCCTCCTCACTGTTGCAACTAATGAAAAACTGTTTTTT. Protein sequence: CAILLTVATNEKLFF.

The V call is TRBV28, the J call TRBJ1-2; 8 bases agree with TRBD1. This CDR3 is 16 amino acids long. J lost 4 bases, V lost 4 bases, and 11 bases had no gene match. Germline CDR1 MDHEN, CDR2 SYDVKM. The CDR3: CASSSPGTGLSYGYTF. As DNA, the CDR3 is TGTGCCAGCAGTTCTCCCGGGACAGGACTATCCTATGGCTACACCTTC.

The J gene is TRBJ2-7, the V gene TRBV6-5; 9 bases align to TRBD1. Germline values: CDR1 MNHEY, CDR2 SVGAGI. The V gene end was trimmed by 11 bases and the J gene end by 0 bases; junction bases not matched to a gene: 11. This CDR3 has 15 amino acids. The CDR3 spells CAYSISDRGSYEQYF. CDR3 DNA sequence: TGTGCCTACAGCATATCGGACAGGGGCTCCTACGAGCAGTACTTC.

CDR3 sequence (DNA): TGTGCCAGCAGCCCGGCCTCGGGAGCCCAGCATTTT. Translation: CASSPASGAQHF. The rearrangement joins TRBV6-5 to TRBJ1-5; D gene ambiguous. The germline CDR1 and CDR2 sequences are MNHEY and SVGAGI. V lost 6 bases and J lost 11, with 14 bases in between. The CDR3 is 12 amino acids.

This chain uses TRBV28 with TRBJ1-6; D not certain. The length of the CDR3 is 19 residues. Germline V gives CDR1 MDHEN, CDR2 SYDVKM. The ends were cut back, 5 bases at V and 6 bases at J, with 26 bases in the middle. The CDR3 reads CASSRSQLRGSSPNSPLHF. The CDR3 nucleotides are TGTGCCAGCAGTCGGTCCCAGCTTCGAGGGTCGTCGCCTAATTCACCCCTCCACTTT.

The chain is built from TRBV5-1 and TRBJ2-1; 9 bases map to TRBD2. Losses at the gene ends were 0 bases for V and 8 bases for J; bases not matched to a gene: 6. This CDR3 is 15 amino acids long. Germline CDR1 reads SGHRS; CDR2 reads YFSETQ. CDR3: CASSLARGGGDEQFF. CDR3 DNA: TGCGCCAGCAGCTTGGCGCGGGGGGGAGGCGATGAGCAGTTCTTC.

The chain combines TRBV4-1 with TRBJ1-5, with D maybe TRBD1 (5 bases). V lost 0 bases and J lost 7, with 13 bases in between. CDR1 and CDR2 from the germline V gene are MGHRA and YSYEKL. The CDR3 spans 15 residues. This chain's CDR3 is CASSQEMGGGQPQHF. The CDR3 nucleotides are TGCGCCAGCAGCCAAGAAATGGGGGGTGGCCAGCCCCAGCATTTT.

V usage is TRBV7-9 and J usage is TRBJ2-1, with 7 bases identical to TRBD2. From germline, CDR1 is SEHNR and CDR2 FQNEAQ (reference sequence). The CDR3 runs to 14 residues. The junction had 3 bases not matched to a gene; V was cut back by 3 bases and J by 4 bases. CDR3: CASSLSGVYNEQFF. The CDR3 DNA is TGTGCCAGCAGCTTGAGCGGGGTATACAATGAGCAGTTCTTC.

CDR3 sequence reads: CAYGTSGDSDTQYF. CDR3 DNA sequence: TGTGCCTATGGGACTAGCGGGGACTCAGATACGCAGTATTTT. This rearrangement joins TRBV5-4 to TRBJ2-3; 13 positions agree with TRBD2. Germline V CDR1 and CDR2: SGHNT, YYREEE (reference sequence). J was trimmed by 4 bases and V by 10 bases; bases with no gene match: 6. The CDR3 contains 14 residues.

The chain uses TRBV5-1 and TRBJ1-2, with TRBD1 identical over 12 bases. This CDR3 has 18 residues. Per germline, CDR1 SGHRS and CDR2 YFSETQ. Trimming cost V 2 bases and J 6 bases; bases outside gene matches: 14. As DNA, the CDR3 is TGCGCCAGCAGCTTAACGTACTCGGGACAGGGGGCGGTGGATGGCTACACCTTC. It is translated as CASSLTYSGQGAVDGYTF.

Remarks on this clone: Other DNA variants within this sample encode the same CDR3. V and J are TRBV30 and TRBJ1-5; 11 bases agree with TRBD1. This CDR3 spans 14 amino acids. Germline V gene data show CDR1 as GTSNPN and CDR2 as SVGIG (reference sequence). V trimming: 4 bases; J trimming: 4 bases; junction bases outside the gene matches: 3. The CDR3 DNA follows: TGTGCCTGGACGGGACAGGGGGGGAATCAGCCCCAGCATTTT. Amino acids: CAWTGQGGNQPQHF.

The rearrangement uses TRBV27 and TRBJ2-3; no clear D gene. Germline loops: CDR1 MNHEY, CDR2 SMNVEV (reference sequence). Trimming removed 7 bases from V and 0 bases from J, with 8 bases in between. The CDR3 contains 13 residues. For the CDR3, the DNA is TGTGCCAGCACGTCCTCTAGCACAGATACGCAGTATTTT. This encodes CASTSSSTDTQYF.

This clone was recorded a few times. The V call is TRBV5-1, the J call TRBJ2-3, with TRBD2 as a possible D gene (6 bases). This CDR3 has 15 residues. The germline V and J ends were trimmed by 1 base and 0 bases, with 9 bases remaining between them. CDR1 is SGHRS, CDR2 YFSETQ, per germline. CDR3 DNA sequence: TGCGCCAGCAGCTTGCGGGACTCGAGCACAGATACGCAGTATTTT. Amino acid sequence: CASSLRDSSTDTQYF.